This section outlines one T cell receptor (beta chain) sequence together with its context. This sample is part of a study of blood T cell repertoires in COVID-19. Overall study: Collection of acute and convalescent COVID-19 samples took place in the United States, Italy and Spain. Sources were T cells, B-cell-depleted T cells, or PBMCs; the material itself was cDNA or gDNA.

The CDR3 is made up of 16 amino acids. CDR1 and CDR2 (germline): SGHRS, YFSETQ. V dropped 2 bases and J dropped 6 bases, with 17 bases sitting between them. Methods used by the authors: Reference gene primers were amplified, and this amplification served to estimate nucleated cell counts. This table comes from immunoSEQ multiplex PCR, and its TCRdb copy is limited to in-frame clones, with some not included. V, J and clone size reflect that table, while D and trimming were determined from the DNA. The table lists about 210,000 clones, approximately 85% of them singletons, with approximately 8.1% in the top ten.

The receptor was isolated from a woman aged 45 to 65 with active or convalescent COVID-19. The chain has TRBV5-1 and TRBJ2-2, with a weak D call TRBD2 (6 bases). Sequencing was done on a sample of peripheral blood. The CDR3 bases are TGCGCCAGCAGCTTAACCGGGCCTCGGAGGGCCGGGGAGCTGTTTTTT. Its protein product is CASSLTGPRRAGELFF. Complete variable domain (other parts from reference TRBV5-1 and TRBJ2-2): KAGVTQTPRYLIKTRGQQVTLSCSPISGHRSVSWYQQTPGQGLQFLFEYFSETQRNKGNFPGRFSGRQFSNSRSEMNVSTLELGDSALYLCASSLTGPRRAGELFFGEGSRLTVL.